These T cell receptor beta chains were read from a single sample in a study of T-cell reconstitution after alpha-beta-depleted transplantation in children. TCRdb called the PCR reads again in MiXCR, with one record for every CDR3 protein. This sample has a few hundred thousand distinct CDR3 sequences, with 10% found just once. Sequenced here: PBMCs from the stem cell graft donor, sampled from the stem cell graft. The receptors come from a human donor who donated a stem cell graft to a child with acute lymphoblastic leukemia. Both conserved end residues are trimmed from each CDR3. Size tells how often a clone was seen (once, few, many) or the class of an expanded clone, and some rows leave it out.

v_call: TRBV4-3
j_call: TRBJ2-7
clone_size: -
cdr3_aa: ASSQDLGLAVYEQY

v_call: TRBV29-1
j_call: TRBJ1-1
clone_size: -
cdr3_aa: SAIGQGANTEAF

v_call: TRBV12-3/TRBV12-4
j_call: TRBJ2-5
clone_size: many
cdr3_aa: ASSFVETQY

v_call: TRBV7-2
j_call: TRBJ2-7
clone_size: -
cdr3_aa: ASSLSNDDEQY

v_call: TRBV9
j_call: TRBJ2-1
clone_size: many
cdr3_aa: ASSPGPAGEQF

v_call: TRBV4-2
j_call: TRBJ2-7
clone_size: -
cdr3_aa: ASTLDSSSYEQY

v_call: TRBV6-2/TRBV6-3
j_call: TRBJ2-7
clone_size: many
cdr3_aa: ASSPGLAGVPTYEQY

v_call: TRBV12-3/TRBV12-4
j_call: TRBJ1-5
clone_size: many
cdr3_aa: ASSQDEGQPQH

v_call: TRBV15
j_call: TRBJ2-1
clone_size: many
cdr3_aa: ATSSLGQGAHEQF

v_call: TRBV20-1
j_call: TRBJ2-1
clone_size: few
cdr3_aa: SATRLAGVGNEQF

v_call: TRBV5-1
j_call: TRBJ1-4
clone_size: -
cdr3_aa: ASSDPADRVSASEKLF

v_call: TRBV7-8
j_call: TRBJ2-7
clone_size: -
cdr3_aa: ASSLSGTHSYEQY

v_call: TRBV2
j_call: TRBJ2-7
clone_size: few
cdr3_aa: ASSEDPPTLYYEQY

v_call: TRBV6-5
j_call: TRBJ2-7
clone_size: -
cdr3_aa: ASSYYFGRAYEQY

v_call: TRBV5-1
j_call: TRBJ2-2
clone_size: -
cdr3_aa: ASSLETGGNTGELF

v_call: TRBV6-2/TRBV6-3
j_call: TRBJ2-7
clone_size: -
cdr3_aa: AGKDRAYEQY

v_call: TRBV6-2/TRBV6-3
j_call: TRBJ2-1
clone_size: -
cdr3_aa: ASSHGTQF